The source of this TCR beta chain is a study of beta chain features in type 1 diabetes. Whole-study results and caveats: Fewer insertions but more deletions were seen at VDJ junctions in type 1 diabetes patients. Naive, central memory and Treg TCRB repertoires seemed to resemble each other more closely in patients than they did in healthy donors. All four CD4+ subsets from Type 1 diabetes patients carried moderately but significantly shorter TCRB CDR3s.

The authors reverse transcribed all of the isolated RNA, so sequencing captured expressed TCRB transcripts. Generated by immunoSEQ multiplex PCR, the TCRdb table keeps only in-frame clones and is missing some. Of tens of thousands of clones detected, 49% appear once; the ten largest clones hold 0.65% to 0.85%. Germline lookup yields CDR1 SGDLS and CDR2 YYNGEE. J lost 5 bases, V lost 4 bases, and 10 bases had no gene match. This CDR3 region has 16 residues. This clone was observed a handful of times. Its specificity is unknown. Sequenced sample: central memory CD4+ T cells from blood. The chain couples TRBV9 to TRBJ2-2, with TRBD1 matching 8 bases. This sequence was found in a young man with type 1 diabetes. CDR3 amino acids: CASSLATGERTGELFF. CDR3 DNA: TGTGCCAGCAGCCTCGCGACAGGGGAAAGAACCGGGGAGCTGTTTTTT.